Presented here are 31 T cell receptor beta chains from one specimen sequenced in a study of beta chain features in type 1 diabetes. Which antigens these TCRs recognize remains unknown. Study observations and caveats: Type 1 diabetes patients had moderately but significantly shorter TCRB CDR3s in all four CD4+ subsets.

As every portion of the isolated RNA was reverse transcribed, the sequencing read expressed TCRB transcripts. This table comes from immunoSEQ multiplex PCR, and its TCRdb copy is limited to in-frame clones, with some not included. The sample yields 300,000 to 450,000 clones, roughly a tenth seen once. The specimen sequenced was central memory CD4+ T cells from blood. The receptors here all came from a man under 40 with type 1 diabetes.

Remarks on this clone: Other DNA sequences from this sample encode an identical CDR3 as well. This chain uses TRBV5-1 with TRBJ2-7; 8 bases align to TRBD1. Trimming took 1 base from V and 2 from J; bases not matched to a gene: 2. CDR1 is SGHRS and CDR2 is YFSETQ in the germline V gene. This CDR3 is built from 14 residues. CDR3 sequence reads: CASSLWDRTYEQYF. The CDR3 region has the DNA TGCGCCAGCAGCTTGTGGGACAGGACCTACGAGCAGTACTTC.

V is TRBV28 and J is TRBJ2-3, with D possibly TRBD1 on 5 matching bases. The germline CDR1 and CDR2 sequences are MDHEN and SYDVKM. The CDR3 extends over 15 amino acids. V lost 5 bases, J lost 0 bases, and 12 bases lay in between. DNA for the CDR3: TGTGCCAGCAGTCCGACAGCTTCTAGCACAGATACGCAGTATTTT. Amino acids: CASSPTASSTDTQYF.

The CDR3 protein is CASSVKGGHQITEAFF. The CDR3 bases are TGTGCCAGCAGCGTGAAAGGGGGTCACCAAATCACTGAAGCTTTCTTT. V is TRBV9 and J is TRBJ1-1; perhaps TRBD1 as D (6 bases). This CDR3 spans 16 amino acids. V was shortened by 2 bases and J by 4 bases, with 18 bases between the two germline ends. Germline CDR1 is SGDLS and CDR2 is YYNGEE.

This clone showed up just a few times. The chain uses TRBV5-1 and TRBJ2-7; 11 nucleotides match TRBD2. CDR3 length equals 18 residues. The germline V gene has CDR1 SGHRS and CDR2 YFSETQ. Trimming removed 3 bases from V and 2 bases from J; junction bases left unmatched: 13. The CDR3 here is CASSYTLGLAGFTYEQYF. DNA for the CDR3: TGCGCCAGCAGCTATACTTTAGGACTAGCGGGTTTTACCTACGAGCAGTACTTC.

This clone came up many times. At one boundary the junction diverges from the germline segment, which might be a read error. This CDR3 reads CAISKQGSNSEAFF. The CDR3 nucleotides read TGTGCCATCAGCAAGCAGGGTTCCAACAGTGAAGCTTTCTTT. This chain joins TRBV10-3 and TRBJ1-1; a weak D match, TRBD1 (5 bases). This CDR3 is built from 14 residues. Germline V gives CDR1 ENHRY, CDR2 SYGVKD.

The chain carries TRBV29-1 and TRBJ1-2, with a weak D call TRBD1 (5 bases). V lost 5 bases and J 6 bases, leaving 19 bases between the germline ends. The CDR3 is 14 amino acids. The germline gives CDR1 SQVTM, CDR2 ANQGSEA. CDR3 region: CSVSRGTPPDGYTF. The CDR3 bases are TGCAGCGTTAGTCGGGGCACCCCCCCCGATGGCTACACCTTC.

This chain uses TRBV10-3 with TRBJ1-2, with a possible D match to TRBD1 (5 bases). The V end was cut by 4 bases, the J end by 8 bases, with 17 bases between. Germline V lookup: CDR1 ENHRY, CDR2 SYGVKD. The CDR3 has 14 amino acids. CDR3 sequence (DNA): TGTGCCATCAGTGTCGGGGGGACTAATGGAGGCTACACCTTC. Protein: CAISVGGTNGGYTF.

This chain uses TRBV30 with TRBJ1-2, with 8 bases matching TRBD1. V dropped 3 bases and J dropped 5; count of bases not matched to a gene: 8. The CDR3 loop spans 14 amino acids. Germline V gives CDR1 GTSNPN, CDR2 SVGIG (reference sequence). CDR3 nucleotides: TGTGCCTGGAGGCGGACAGGGAGTCGGTATGGCTACACCTTC. The encoded protein is CAWRRTGSRYGYTF.

The chain joins TRBV5-6 to TRBJ2-1; 10 positions agree with TRBD2. Germline CDR1 is SGHDT and CDR2 is YYEEEE. This CDR3 spans 12 amino acids. V dropped 3 bases and J dropped 15; count of bases not matched to a gene: 6. CDR3: CASSWGLANVFF. The CDR3 bases are TGTGCCAGCAGCTGGGGACTAGCGAACGTGTTCTTC.

V and J are TRBV2 and TRBJ1-4, with D perhaps matching TRBD1 (6 bases). CDR3 length: 13 amino acids. Germline CDR1 SNHLY, CDR2 FYNNEI. V was trimmed by 3 bases and J by 8 bases, leaving 10 bases between them. This CDR3 reads CASSDKGGEKLFF. DNA of the CDR3: TGTGCCAGCAGTGATAAGGGGGGAGAAAAACTGTTTTTT.

The rearrangement uses TRBV7-9 and TRBJ2-1; D ambiguous. Germline V lookup: CDR1 SEHNR, CDR2 FQNEAQ (reference sequence). V lost 5 bases to trimming and J lost 12 bases, with 2 bases between them. The CDR3 runs 8 residues. This CDR3 reads CASSPQFF. The CDR3 bases are TGTGCCAGCAGCCCGCAGTTCTTC.

CDR3 sequence: CASSLARDDEQFF. In DNA, the CDR3 is TGTGCCAGCAGCTTAGCCAGGGACGATGAGCAGTTCTTC. The chain employs TRBV11-2 and TRBJ2-1, with D tentatively TRBD1 or TRBD2 (5 bases each). The CDR3 runs 13 residues. Germline V gene sequence: CDR1 SGHAT, CDR2 FQNNGV. V was clipped by 1 base and J by 8 bases, with 9 bases between them.

The gene calls are TRBV11-3 and TRBJ2-3; D is possibly TRBD1 (5 bases). V gave up 2 bases and J gave up 6 bases, with 9 bases separating them. The CDR3 runs to 13 residues. The germline V gene has CDR1 SGHNT and CDR2 YENEEA. CDR3 nucleotides: TGTGCCAGCAGCTTACTACCAGGGGATACGCAGTATTTT. Protein product: CASSLLPGDTQYF.

This clone was seen a handful of times. V gene TRBV28 combines with J gene TRBJ2-2; TRBD1 or TRBD2 may be the D gene (5 bases each). Trimming cost V 6 bases and J 6 bases, with 17 bases left between them. The germline V gene encodes CDR1 MDHEN and CDR2 SYDVKM. The CDR3 is made up of 15 amino acids. DNA of the CDR3: TGTGCCAGCAGCAACCGGGACCGAGGGGCCGGGGAGCTGTTTTTT. Translation: CASSNRDRGAGELFF. The entire variable domain, with the rest obtained from reference TRBV28 and TRBJ2-2, is as follows: DVKVTQSSRYLVKRTGEKVFLECVQDMDHENMFWYRQDPGLGLRLIYFSYDVKMKEKGDIPEGYSVSREKKERFSLILESASTNQTSMYLCASSNRDRGAGELFFGEGSRLTVL.

This clone was detected a few times. This chain connects TRBV30 to TRBJ2-3; 7 bases match TRBD1. With 2 bases clipped from V and 4 bases from J, the junction kept 9 bases outside the gene matches. The germline CDR1 and CDR2 sequences are GTSNPN and SVGIG (reference sequence). The CDR3 is 15 residues long. For the CDR3, the DNA is TGTGCCTGGAGTACTAGAGGGGGCGGCGCAGATACGCAGTATTTT. This gives the protein CAWSTRGGGADTQYF.

Only a few counts were recorded for this clone. The chain carries TRBV27 and TRBJ2-3; 8 bases match TRBD2. CDR1 MNHEY and CDR2 SMNVEV come from the germline V gene (reference sequence). The trim removed 10 bases at V and 6 bases at J, leaving 12 bases unmatched. The CDR3 has 14 amino acids. The DNA for the CDR3 is TGTGCCACGTTCCGGAGCGGGAGATCGGATACGCAGTATTTT. The encoded protein is CATFRSGRSDTQYF.

This clone appeared many times. V gene TRBV2 combines with J gene TRBJ2-1; 13 bases fit TRBD2. CDR1 is SNHLY and CDR2 is FYNNEI in the germline V gene. This CDR3 comprises 16 residues. Germline trimming cut 5 bases from V and 12 bases from J; bases unmatched to any gene: 13. CDR3 amino acids: CASSPQLAGGTVGQFF. For the CDR3, the DNA is TGTGCCAGCAGTCCCCAACTAGCGGGAGGGACAGTTGGGCAGTTCTTC.

There are many counts of this clone. The sample carries other DNA sequences with the same CDR3. V and J are TRBV7-3 and TRBJ2-1; 13 nucleotides agree with TRBD2. The germline V gene has CDR1 SGHTA and CDR2 FQGTGA. CDR3 length: 15 amino acids. V lost 5 bases to trimming and J lost 5 bases; unmatched junction nucleotides: 3. The DNA of the CDR3 is TGTGCCAGCAGCCTGGGACTAGCGGGAAACAATGAGCAGTTCTTC. This sequence encodes CASSLGLAGNNEQFF.

The chain is built from TRBV30 and TRBJ2-7; maybe TRBD2 (7 bases). The CDR3 length is 13 residues. V lost 3 bases to trimming and J lost 4 bases, with 13 bases between them. CDR1 and CDR2 from the germline V gene are GTSNPN and SVGIG (reference sequence). The CDR3 sequence is CAWRGGAGYEQYF. For the CDR3, the DNA is TGTGCCTGGAGGGGGGGGGCTGGGTACGAGCAGTACTTC.

This clone was observed a handful of times. The chain couples TRBV9 to TRBJ2-7, with D unresolved. The CDR3 totals 14 residues. The germline V gene encodes CDR1 SGDLS and CDR2 YYNGEE. Trimming stripped 5 bases from V and 3 bases from J, with 15 bases between. The CDR3 loop is CASSATLPGYEQYF. The DNA for the CDR3 is TGTGCCAGCAGTGCAACCCTCCCTGGCTACGAGCAGTACTTC.

This clone was found a few times. This same CDR3 is encoded by further DNA sequences in the sample. This chain uses TRBV7-2 with TRBJ1-1, with 8 bases aligning to TRBD1. CDR3 length equals 14 residues. The germline CDR1 and CDR2 sequences are SGHTA and FQGNSA. V shed 3 bases and J 4 bases; nucleotides not matched to a gene: 4. The CDR3 is CASSFTGGGTEAFF. CDR3 sequence (DNA): TGTGCCAGCAGCTTTACAGGGGGGGGCACTGAAGCTTTCTTT.

Only a few counts were recorded for this clone. The V gene is TRBV27, the J gene TRBJ1-1, with D unresolved. The ends were cut back, 4 bases at V and 0 bases at J, with 6 bases in the middle. Per germline, CDR1 MNHEY and CDR2 SMNVEV (reference sequence). The CDR3 is 13 residues long. CDR3 coding DNA: TGTGCCAGCAGTTCGACACTGAACACTGAAGCTTTCTTT. It translates to CASSSTLNTEAFF.

A remark on this clone: Within the sample, other DNA sequences also encode this same CDR3. The CDR3 loop is CASSPDRITDTQYF. CDR3 coding DNA: TGCGCCAGCAGCCCGGACCGAATAACAGATACGCAGTATTTT. V gene TRBV5-1 combines with J gene TRBJ2-3, with no clear D. Trimming removed 4 bases from V and 3 bases from J, with 12 bases in between. The length of the CDR3 is 14 residues. Germline-derived CDR1 and CDR2 are SGHRS and YFSETQ.

This clone turned up a few times. This chain uses TRBV2 with TRBJ1-4; weak D call: TRBD1 (6 bases). V was trimmed by 7 bases and J by 6 bases, leaving 12 bases between them. There are 13 residues in the CDR3. CDR1 is SNHLY and CDR2 is FYNNEI in the germline V gene. This chain's CDR3 is CASNRDTDEKLFF. CDR3 in DNA: TGTGCCAGCAACAGGGATACGGATGAAAAACTGTTTTTT.

This clone was seen a handful of times. The chain links TRBV5-1 to TRBJ2-5, with 9 bases identical to TRBD2. The CDR3 loop spans 16 amino acids. Germline V gene data show CDR1 as SGHRS and CDR2 as YFSETQ. Trimming took 4 bases from V and 2 from J; bases not matched to a gene: 9. The CDR3 spells CASSPQASGGQETQYF. CDR3 sequence (DNA): TGCGCCAGCAGCCCCCAAGCCAGCGGGGGGCAAGAGACCCAGTACTTC.

This chain joins TRBV7-8 and TRBJ1-1; a weak D match, TRBD1 (5 bases). CDR1 is SGHVS and CDR2 is FQNEAQ in the germline V gene. Trimming shortened V by 4 bases and J by 3 bases, and 9 bases separated the two germline ends. The CDR3 covers 13 residues. The CDR3 loop is CASSSQGDTEAFF. For the CDR3, the DNA is TGTGCCAGCAGCTCACAAGGGGACACTGAAGCTTTCTTT.

V gene TRBV7-2 combines with J gene TRBJ2-7, with D possibly being TRBD2 (5 bases). This CDR3 spans 14 amino acids. The germline gives CDR1 SGHTA, CDR2 FQGNSA. V was clipped by 4 bases and J by 2 bases, with 12 bases between them. The CDR3 loop is CASSSATGTYEQYF. Here the CDR3 DNA reads TGTGCCAGCAGCTCCGCGACGGGAACCTACGAGCAGTACTTC.

This clone was detected only a few times. The genes are TRBV6-1 and TRBJ1-5; perhaps TRBD1 as D (5 bases). The length of the CDR3 is 13 residues. V was trimmed by 6 bases and J by 7 bases, leaving 13 bases between them. Germline CDR1 reads MNHNS; CDR2 reads SASEGT. The CDR3 DNA reads as TGTGCCAGCAGCTCCAGGGTGGAACAGCCCCAGCATTTT. Its translation: CASSSRVEQPQHF.

The CDR3 DNA reads as TGTGCCAGCAGACAGGGATGGACTGAAGCTTTCTTT. This gives the protein CASRQGWTEAFF. This rearrangement joins TRBV6-5 to TRBJ1-1, with D maybe TRBD1 (6 bases). The germline V gene has CDR1 MNHEY and CDR2 SVGAGI. V gave up 6 bases and J gave up 5 bases, with 10 bases separating them. There are 12 residues in the CDR3.

The rearrangement uses TRBV6-1 and TRBJ1-6; D is perhaps TRBD1 (5 bases). Germline-derived CDR1 and CDR2 are MNHNS and SASEGT. This CDR3 region has 14 residues. V dropped 3 bases and J dropped 7 bases, with 10 bases sitting between them. As DNA, the CDR3 is TGTGCCAGCAGTGATTGGGGCACAAATTCACCCCTCCACTTT. Its translation is CASSDWGTNSPLHF.

Only a few counts were recorded for this clone. The rearrangement joins TRBV19 to TRBJ2-2, with 8 bases matching TRBD1. This CDR3 spans 15 amino acids. The germline V gene encodes CDR1 LNHDA and CDR2 SQIVND (reference sequence). The V segment lost 2 bases and the J segment 6 bases; nucleotides outside the gene matches: 5. For the CDR3, the DNA is TGTGCCAGTAGTATAAGGCAGGGGGCCTCCGGGGAGCTGTTTTTT. It codes for CASSIRQGASGELFF.